A few counts support the clone carrying this T cell receptor beta chain. Its matching antigen is unknown. The sample originates from a study of CD8 T cells in ankylosing spondylitis. Overall study results and limits: Fewer than ten highly homologous variants made up a TCR beta motif that seemed to typify ankylosing spondylitis blood. Disease-linked clones were found to be CD8+ and relatively rare in peripheral blood. Clones linked to disease were reported to show significant enrichment in matched ankylosing spondylitis synovial fluid.

Generation of TCR beta libraries employed quantitative 5'-RACE incorporating molecular barcodes. TCRdb fed the 5' RACE reads into MiXCR, producing one record per CDR3 protein. The table has 220,000 or so distinct CDR3 sequences, around 19% seen once; the top ten hold about 39%. Material for sequencing was blood, either unsorted or a sorted T cell fraction (not recorded which). The source is a male donor with ankylosing spondylitis.

The CDR3 nucleotides are TGTGCCAGCAGAGACGGACTAGCGAACACCGGGGAGCTGTTTTTT. As protein: CASRDGLANTGELFF. The J gene is TRBJ2-2, the V gene TRBV5-4; 7 nucleotides align to TRBD2. The CDR3 extends over 15 amino acids. Germline CDR1 and CDR2: SGHNT and YYREEE (reference sequence). The J segment lost 0 bases and the V segment lost 5 bases, leaving 4 bases of the junction unmatched.